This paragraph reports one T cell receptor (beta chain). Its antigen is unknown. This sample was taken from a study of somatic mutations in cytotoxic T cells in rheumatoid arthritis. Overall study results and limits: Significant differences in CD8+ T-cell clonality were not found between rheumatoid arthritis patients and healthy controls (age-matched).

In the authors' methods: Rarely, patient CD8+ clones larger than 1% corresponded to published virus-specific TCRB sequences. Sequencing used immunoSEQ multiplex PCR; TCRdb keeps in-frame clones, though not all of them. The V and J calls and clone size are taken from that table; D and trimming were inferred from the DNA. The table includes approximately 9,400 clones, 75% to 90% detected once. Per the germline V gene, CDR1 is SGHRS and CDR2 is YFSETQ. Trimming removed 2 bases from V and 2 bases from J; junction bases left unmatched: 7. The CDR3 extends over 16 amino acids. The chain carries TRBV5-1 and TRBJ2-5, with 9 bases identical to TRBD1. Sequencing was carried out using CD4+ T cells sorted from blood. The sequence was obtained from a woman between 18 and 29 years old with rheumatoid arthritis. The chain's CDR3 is CASSFVGQGKQETQYF. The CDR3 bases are TGCGCCAGCAGCTTCGTGGGACAGGGTAAACAAGAGACCCAGTACTTC.